Reported below is one T cell receptor (beta chain). Seattle patients were enrolled during active infection and followed longitudinally. Profiled with immunoSEQ multiplex PCR; TCRdb holds only in-frame clones, not every one. The repertoire holds about 330,000 clones, with approximately 90% as singletons. This entry belongs to a study of blood T cell repertoires in COVID-19. Overall study context: Donors in the United States, Italy and Spain gave samples during acute or convalescent COVID-19. In each case, the material was cDNA or gDNA derived from T cells, B-cell-depleted T cells, or PBMCs.

CDR1 and CDR2 from the germline V gene are SGHRS and YFSETQ. The trim removed 6 bases at V and 4 bases at J, leaving 10 bases unmatched. The CDR3 length is 15 residues. The chain carries TRBV5-1 and TRBJ2-5, with TRBD1 matching 9 bases. This receptor was identified in a man between 25 and 39 years old with COVID-19, enrolled during active disease. Sequenced: peripheral blood. In DNA form, the CDR3 reads TGCGCCAGCATTCGTGGGACAGGGTTTGGAGAGACCCAGTACTTC. Protein: CASIRGTGFGETQYF.